The 8 T cell receptor beta chains below come from one sample, sequenced in a study of blood T cell repertoires in COVID-19. Sequencing was performed with immunoSEQ multiplex PCR; in TCRdb, only in-frame clones are kept and a portion is missing. The data contain some 150,000 clones, 84% of them singletons. The specimen sequenced was PBMCs or T cells enriched from blood (not recorded which). All receptors come from a woman aged 50 to 60 who had been exposed to COVID-19.

This sequence joins TRBV19 and TRBJ1-1; 8 nucleotides align to TRBD1. CDR3 size: 16 residues. Trimming removed 3 bases from V and 5 bases from J; junction bases left unmatched: 11. Germline CDR1 and CDR2: LNHDA and SQIVND (reference sequence). The CDR3 coding sequence is TGTGCCAGTAGTATCCCGGGACAGGTCTCTTTGACTGAAGCTTTCTTT. Translating it yields CASSIPGQVSLTEAFF.

The V call is TRBV7-6, the J call TRBJ2-7, with 7 bases aligning to TRBD2. Germline loops: CDR1 SGHVS, CDR2 FNYEAQ. The CDR3 runs to 15 residues. Germline trimming cut 2 bases from V and 5 bases from J; bases unmatched to any gene: 9. The CDR3 reads CASSLTAGASHEQYF. The CDR3 DNA sequence: TGTGCCAGCAGCTTAACGGCGGGAGCGTCCCACGAGCAGTACTTC. Full variable domain (remainder filled in from reference TRBV7-6 and TRBJ2-7): GAGVSQSPRYKVTKRGQDVALRCDPISGHVSLYWYRQALGQGPEFLTYFNYEAQQDKSGLPNDRFSAERPEGSISTLTIQRTEQRDSAMYRCASSLTAGASHEQYFGPGTRLTVT.

The chain combines TRBV19 with TRBJ2-6; D is uncertain. The V gene lost 5 bases and the J gene lost 1 base, with 12 bases spanning the gap. The CDR3 is 16 amino acids. Germline V gene sequence: CDR1 LNHDA, CDR2 SQIVND (reference sequence). CDR3 amino acids: CASSPRVVSGANVLTF. The DNA for the CDR3 is TGTGCCAGTAGTCCCCGGGTCGTATCTGGGGCCAACGTCCTGACTTTC.

The rearrangement uses TRBV6-2 or TRBV6-3 and TRBJ2-7; D uncertain. CDR3 size: 13 residues. The germline V gene encodes CDR1 MNHEY and CDR2 SVGEGT. Trimming took 4 bases from V and 3 from J, leaving 10 bases between them. Written as DNA, the CDR3 is TGTGCCAGCAGTTTGGGCCTTCACTACGAGCAGTACTTC. Its protein product is CASSLGLHYEQYF.

The genes are TRBV5-1 and TRBJ2-1; D may be TRBD2 (7 bases). The CDR3 has 13 residues. Germline lookup yields CDR1 SGHRS and CDR2 YFSETQ. V was trimmed by 5 bases and J by 8 bases, leaving 14 bases between them. The CDR3 DNA reads TGCGCCAGCAGGAGGGGGGGTATCGATGAGCAGTTCTTC. Amino acid sequence: CASRRGGIDEQFF.

V gene TRBV7-3 combines with J gene TRBJ2-3; a weak D match, TRBD1 (6 bases). The CDR3 spans 12 residues. The germline CDR1 and CDR2 sequences are SGHTA and FQGTGA. Trimming cost V 2 bases and J 6 bases, with 6 bases left between them. The chain's CDR3 is CASSLQGDTQYF. The CDR3 DNA sequence: TGTGCCAGCAGCTTACAGGGGGATACGCAGTATTTT.

The DNA for the CDR3 is TGCGCCAGCAGCACCCGGACAGGGATGAACACTGAAGCTTTCTTT. It codes for CASSTRTGMNTEAFF. V usage is TRBV5-1 and J usage is TRBJ1-1; 8 bases are a match to TRBD1. The CDR3 is made up of 15 amino acids. V dropped 4 bases and J dropped 0; count of bases not matched to a gene: 5. Germline V gives CDR1 SGHRS, CDR2 YFSETQ.

This clone turned up a few times. The J gene is TRBJ1-2, the V gene TRBV6-5; the match to TRBD1 covers 7 bases. Germline V gene lookup returns CDR1 MNHEY and CDR2 SVGAGI. V was clipped by 7 bases and J by 4 bases; unmatched bases: 12. This CDR3 has 15 amino acids. The CDR3 DNA sequence: TGTGCCAGCACCGATCGGACAGGCCCTTCCTATGGCTACACCTTC. Translation: CASTDRTGPSYGYTF.